One TCR beta chain is described in this entry. Its antigen is as yet unknown. This specimen comes from a study of PD-L1 blockade in urothelial cancer. Study at large: About 85% of the roughly 29 patients were men whose urothelial cancer was bladder-origin. Researchers looked at the blood 3 weeks (second dose) and 6 weeks after treatment began. Study-wide points: Having blood TCR clonality under the median before treatment predicted better survival.

The assay was immunoSEQ multiplex PCR, and TCRdb's table has in-frame clones only and misses some. There are 60,000 to 70,000 clones in the sample; 65% to 90% occur only once, and 2.5% to 4% lies in the top ten. The V gene's germline CDR1 is LNHDA and CDR2 SQIVND (reference sequence). V trimming: 9 bases; J trimming: 0 bases; junction bases outside the gene matches: 17. This CDR3 is built from 18 residues. Time point given: pretreatment peripheral blood. Each individual provided 1 to 8 samples (taken pretreatment and on-treatment). The chain links TRBV19 to TRBJ2-1, with 7 bases aligning to TRBD1. The sequence derives from a man aged 65 to 85 with urothelial cancer. The sample in question was PBMCs, obtained around atezolizumab (anti-PD-L1) treatment. The CDR3 coding sequence is TGTGCCAGCCGATTGACAGGGACCCAACTGAGCTCCTACAATGAGCAGTTCTTC. Protein: CASRLTGTQLSSYNEQFF.